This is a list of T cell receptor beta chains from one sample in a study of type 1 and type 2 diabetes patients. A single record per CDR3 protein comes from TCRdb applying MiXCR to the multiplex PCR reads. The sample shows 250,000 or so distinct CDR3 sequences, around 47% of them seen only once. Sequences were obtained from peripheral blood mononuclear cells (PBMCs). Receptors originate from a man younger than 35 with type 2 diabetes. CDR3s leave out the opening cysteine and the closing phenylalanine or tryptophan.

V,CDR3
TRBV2,ASRTGWLADNSYNEQF
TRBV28,ASSLWGETQY
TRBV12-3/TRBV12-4,ASSSLLRYEQY
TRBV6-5,ASSLDRGGPLPQH
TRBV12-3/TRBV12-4,ASSFWRGTGELF
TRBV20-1,SAWRSGTGSYEQY
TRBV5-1,ASSLIQGQETQY
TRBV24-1,AISLAATTDTQY
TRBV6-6,ASSYGGTTNEKLF
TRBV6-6,ASRQGGSNQPKH
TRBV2,ASRSQGADTQY
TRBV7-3,ASSSGTGLGYGYT
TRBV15,ATSRVGSNTEAF
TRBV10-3,AIGQRVAYEQY
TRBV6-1,ASSTKRGKIETQY
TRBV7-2,ASRNSRMGVNSPLH
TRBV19,ASRPTANTGELF
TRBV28,ASSLPSGGTGELF
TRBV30,AWSQLGDTQY
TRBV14,ASSFDRGGYT
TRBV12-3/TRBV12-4,ASTLDQNTEAF
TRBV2,ASSEGTGAGTEAF
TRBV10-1,ASSETQTYGYT
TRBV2,ASKLDSFTTGELL